This is a list of T cell receptor beta chains from one sample in a study of T-cell reconstitution after alpha-beta-depleted transplantation in children. A single record per CDR3 protein comes from TCRdb applying MiXCR to the PCR reads. The sample holds about 540,000 distinct CDR3 sequences, over 25% seen once. The starting material was PBMCs, obtained before TCRalphabeta/CD19-depleted stem cell transplant. Receptor source: a boy younger than two with Wiskott-Aldrich syndrome, due to receive a stem cell transplant. CDR3s include the opening cysteine and the closing phenylalanine or tryptophan. Fields, in order: D gene, clone size, V gene, J gene, CDR3 protein, CDR3 DNA. A D gene is named only where the DNA matches it firmly. The size entry is marked missing in some rows and otherwise reads once, few, many or a size class.

>TRBD1|NA|TRBV20-1|TRBJ2-5
CSAFRDRGETQYF
TGCAGTGCTTTCCGGGACAGGGGAGAGACCCAGTACTTC
>NA|NA|TRBV7-9|TRBJ2-2
CASTALGPTNTGELFF
TGTGCCAGCACCGCTCTGGGACCGACGAACACCGGGGAGCTGTTTTTT
>NA|few|TRBV7-9|TRBJ2-3
CASSLWLVSDMLDTQYF
TGTGCCAGCAGCTTATGGCTAGTCAGTGATATGCTAGATACGCAGTATTTT
>NA|NA|TRBV5-1|TRBJ2-1
CASSLADRYNEQFF
TGCGCCAGCAGCTTGGCGGATCGGTACAATGAGCAGTTCTTC
>NA|NA|TRBV4-1|TRBJ2-7
CASSQDGGDSPFLNYYEQYF
TGCGCCAGCAGCCAAGATGGAGGGGACTCCCCCTTCCTAAACTACTACGAGCAGTACTTC
>TRBD2|NA|TRBV7-9|TRBJ2-2
CASSFGGRTGELFF
TGTGCCAGCAGCTTCGGCGGGAGGACGGGGGAGCTGTTTTTT
>NA|NA|TRBV4-1|TRBJ1-2
CASSQVGPSGSYGYTF
TGCGCCAGCAGCCAAGTCGGACCTAGCGGGAGCTATGGCTACACCTTC
>NA|NA|TRBV3-1|TRBJ2-7
CASSHRIPSYEQYF
TGTGCCAGCAGCCATCGGATCCCCTCCTACGAGCAGTACTTC
>NA|few|TRBV6-1|TRBJ1-2
CASSEYQGNYGYTF
TGTGCCAGCAGTGAATATCAGGGGAACTATGGCTACACCTTC
>TRBD1|few|TRBV7-2|TRBJ2-1
CASSLGQGLVIYNEQFF
TGTGCCAGCAGCTTGGGACAGGGCTTAGTCATCTACAATGAGCAGTTCTTC
>TRBD1|NA|TRBV20-1|TRBJ1-3
CSALGQGSNTIYF
TGCAGTGCCCTGGGACAGGGGTCAAACACCATATATTTT
>TRBD2|once|TRBV20-1|TRBJ2-7
CSARASGRLYEQYF
TGCAGTGCTAGAGCTAGCGGGAGGCTGTACGAGCAGTACTTC
>TRBD2|few|TRBV12-3/TRBV12-4|TRBJ2-5
CASSRRGASSNQETQYF
TGTGCCAGCAGCCGGCGGGGGGCTTCGTCGAACCAAGAGACCCAGTACTTC
>NA|NA|TRBV10-3|TRBJ1-5
CAISDGPWVNQPQHF
TGTGCCATCAGTGATGGCCCCTGGGTCAATCAGCCCCAGCATTTT
>NA|few|TRBV5-1|TRBJ2-7
CASSFVGDGYEQYF
TGCGCCAGCAGCTTTGTAGGAGATGGTTACGAGCAGTACTTC
>NA|NA|TRBV12-3/TRBV12-4|TRBJ1-1
CASSLAVVGLDDAFF
TGTGCCAGCAGTTTAGCCGTAGTTGGTCTGGACGACGCTTTCTTT
>TRBD2|few|TRBV27|TRBJ2-3
CASSDLAGASNTQYF
TGTGCCAGCAGTGACCTAGCGGGAGCCTCCAATACGCAGTATTTT
>NA|NA|TRBV5-1|TRBJ2-6
CASSVRTTGTGANVLTF
TGCGCCAGCAGCGTACGGACTACAGGGACTGGGGCCAACGTCCTGACTTTC
>NA|NA|TRBV5-1|TRBJ1-4
CASSFVNNNEKLFF
TGCGCCAGCAGCTTTGTCAACAACAATGAAAAACTGTTTTTT
>NA|NA|TRBV28|TRBJ1-1
CASSPYRANTEAFF
TGTGCCAGCAGCCCATACAGGGCAAACACTGAAGCTTTCTTT
>NA|few|TRBV12-3/TRBV12-4|TRBJ1-6
CASSLNNNSPLHF
TGTGCCAGCAGTTTAAACAACAATTCACCCCTCCACTTT
>NA|NA|TRBV2|TRBJ2-6
CASSPDIGGVGSGANVLTF
TGTGCCAGCAGCCCTGACATCGGCGGGGTGGGCTCTGGGGCCAACGTCCTGACTTTC
>NA|NA|TRBV5-1|TRBJ1-1
CASSLAHGGAMNTEAFF
TGCGCCAGCAGCTTGGCTCACGGGGGGGCCATGAACACTGAAGCTTTCTTT
>NA|few|TRBV5-1|TRBJ2-3
CASSLAGLANTQYF
TGCGCCAGCAGCTTGGCCGGTCTTGCGAATACGCAGTATTTT
>TRBD2|NA|TRBV5-1|TRBJ2-5
CASSVGTSGPATEYF
TGCGCCAGCAGCGTTGGGACTAGCGGACCCGCCACCGAGTACTTC
>NA|few|TRBV27|TRBJ2-1
CASSMGGRVNEQFF
TGTGCCAGCAGCATGGGGGGGCGAGTCAATGAGCAGTTCTTC
>TRBD2|few|TRBV11-2|TRBJ2-6
CASSLGLAGGAGANVLTF
TGTGCCAGCAGCTTAGGACTAGCGGGAGGGGCCGGGGCCAACGTCCTGACTTTC
>NA|NA|TRBV5-1|TRBJ2-3
CASSPSVPDTQYF
TGCGCCAGCAGCCCCAGTGTTCCAGATACGCAGTATTTT
>TRBD2|NA|TRBV20-1|TRBJ2-1
CSASHLTSGLYNEQFF
TGCAGTGCTAGTCATTTGACTAGCGGACTCTACAATGAGCAGTTCTTC
>NA|few|TRBV7-2|TRBJ2-1
CASSLILGANEQFF
TGTGCCAGCAGCTTAATTCTAGGGGCAAATGAGCAGTTCTTC
>NA|NA|TRBV10-3|TRBJ2-1
CAIKGGGRNEQFF
TGTGCCATCAAGGGGGGAGGGCGGAATGAGCAGTTCTTC
>TRBD1|NA|TRBV5-5|TRBJ2-7
CASSLPQGASYEQYF
TGTGCCAGCAGCTTGCCACAGGGGGCATCCTACGAGCAGTACTTC
>TRBD2|NA|TRBV29-1|TRBJ2-1
CSGLASGSDEQFF
TGCAGCGGGCTCGCGAGCGGGAGCGATGAGCAGTTCTTC
>NA|few|TRBV20-1|TRBJ1-4
CSARQGSGNEKLFF
TGCAGTGCTAGACAGGGGAGTGGTAATGAAAAACTGTTTTTT
>NA|few|TRBV15|TRBJ2-1
CATSRDRGVYNEQFF
TGTGCCACCAGCAGAGATCGCGGGGTATACAATGAGCAGTTCTTC
>NA|NA|TRBV15|TRBJ2-7
CATSRHNRAAYEQYF
TGTGCCACCAGCAGACATAACAGGGCCGCCTACGAGCAGTACTTC
>NA|few|TRBV7-2|TRBJ2-2
CASSNQGGSRELFF
TGTGCCAGCAGCAACCAGGGGGGTTCCAGGGAGCTGTTTTTT
>TRBD2|few|TRBV5-1|TRBJ2-1
CASSTLAGGNEQFF
TGCGCCAGCAGCACGCTAGCGGGAGGGAATGAGCAGTTCTTC
>NA|NA|TRBV18|TRBJ2-7
CASSPLRVSSYEQYF
TGTGCCAGCTCACCACTGAGGGTAAGCTCCTACGAGCAGTACTTC
>TRBD2|NA|TRBV25-1|TRBJ2-1
CASSELTSGRARNEQFF
TGTGCCAGCAGTGAATTGACTAGCGGGAGGGCCCGCAATGAGCAGTTCTTC
>NA|NA|TRBV20-1|TRBJ2-3
CCARDSGGVVAGTDTQYF
TGCTGTGCTAGAGATTCGGGTGGTGTAGTCGCGGGCACAGATACGCAGTATTTT
>NA|NA|TRBV10-3|TRBJ2-3
CAIKSTDTQYF
TGTGCCATCAAGAGCACAGATACGCAGTATTTT
>TRBD1|once|TRBV5-1|TRBJ1-2
CASSVGQVNYGYTF
TGCGCCAGCAGCGTGGGACAGGTGAACTATGGCTACACCTTC
>TRBD1|NA|TRBV25-1|TRBJ2-1
CASSELGQGNSEQFF
TGTGCCAGCAGTGAGCTGGGACAGGGAAACAGTGAGCAGTTCTTC
>TRBD2|NA|TRBV20-1|TRBJ2-1
CSATRMLAGWYNEQFF
TGCAGTGCTACCCGGATGTTAGCGGGATGGTACAATGAGCAGTTCTTC
>TRBD2|few|TRBV20-1|TRBJ2-3
CSAIRLAGSTDTQYF
TGCAGTGCTATTAGACTAGCGGGAAGCACAGATACGCAGTATTTT
>NA|NA|TRBV29-1|TRBJ2-7
CSVVSRGVYEQYF
TGCAGCGTTGTTTCCAGGGGGGTCTACGAGCAGTACTTC
>NA|NA|TRBV6-5|TRBJ2-7
CASSYSTGSEQYF
TGTGCCAGCAGTTACTCGACGGGAAGCGAGCAGTACTTC
>NA|NA|TRBV5-6|TRBJ2-7
CASSLLRGYSYEQYF
TGTGCCAGCAGCTTGCTCAGGGGTTACTCCTACGAGCAGTACTTC
>NA|few|TRBV29-1|TRBJ1-2
CSVRDQIEYEDTF
TGCAGCGTTCGGGACCAAATCGAGTATGAGGACACCTTC
>NA|few|TRBV15|TRBJ2-3
CATHSVRRPRDTQYF
TGTGCCACCCATTCGGTTCGGAGGCCCCGAGATACGCAGTATTTT
>NA|few|TRBV6-6|TRBJ2-7
CASSRDNYEQYF
TGTGCCAGCAGCCGCGACAACTACGAGCAGTACTTC
>NA|NA|TRBV20-1|TRBJ2-5
CSARVYGSEETQYF
TGCAGTGCTAGAGTTTACGGGTCCGAAGAGACCCAGTACTTC
>TRBD1|few|TRBV18|TRBJ2-5
CASSPFTGEETQYF
TGTGCCAGCTCACCATTTACAGGGGAAGAGACCCAGTACTTC